This is a list of T cell receptor beta chains from one sample in a study of B cell selection in AIRE deficiency. The repertoire was sequenced with immunoSEQ multiplex PCR; TCRdb's copy has only in-frame clones and lacks some. The sample lists some 25,000 clones; roughly 95% were seen once. The sequenced material came from CD4+CD127+ conventional T cells sorted from PBMCs. The source is a human donor in good health. Both conserved end residues are part of each CDR3.

>TRBJ2-7|TRBV27
CASSLFYGTGTTNKTYEQYF
>TRBJ2-5|TRBV5-1
CASSLAVGTETQYF
>TRBJ2-7|TRBV6-5
CASSIRPGGEQYF
>TRBJ1-1|TRBV10-3
CAISEAGRNTEAFF
>TRBJ1-4|TRBV7-2
CASSLDWSVNEKLFF
>TRBJ2-7|TRBV10-3
CAISEGGGTYEQYF
>TRBJ1-5|TRBV7-2
CASSPAGSGLTQHF
>TRBJ1-4|TRBV19
CASSISRAGSGEKLFF
>TRBJ1-2|TRBV7-2
CASSLTTELYGYTF
>TRBJ2-1|TRBV25-1
CASSPSGFGYNEQFF
>TRBJ2-7|TRBV5-6
CASSSPGTPSYEQYF
>TRBJ2-7|TRBV6-1
CASTPSLYEQYF
>TRBJ2-3|TRBV19
CASKTGAQLTDTQYF
>TRBJ2-2|TRBV7-2
CASSLWRTSHTGELFF
>TRBJ1-1|TRBV6-4
CASRPNPGITEAFF
>TRBJ2-3|TRBV21-1
CASSIDLEGGPQRTDTQYF
>TRBJ2-6|TRBV11-2
CASSLEPPSSGANVLTF